These 25 T cell receptor beta chains originate from one sample sequenced in a study of blood T cell repertoires in COVID-19. TCRdb keeps only in-frame clones here, not all; method: immunoSEQ multiplex PCR. The sample holds some 150,000 clones; about 86% are singletons and the top ten take 8.6%. The sequenced sample was peripheral blood. The receptor set was obtained from a woman aged 50 to 65 with active or convalescent COVID-19.

The rearrangement joins TRBV6-2 or TRBV6-3 to TRBJ2-5, with TRBD2 matching over 7 bases. The CDR3 runs 15 residues. Germline V CDR1 and CDR2: MNHEY, SVGEGT. V lost 6 bases and J lost 4; bases outside the gene matches: 11. The CDR3: CASSPVGSGGETQYF. The CDR3 coding sequence is TGTGCCAGCAGCCCCGTCGGATCGGGGGGAGAGACCCAGTACTTC.

This chain connects TRBV30 to TRBJ2-1; D is ambiguous. Germline CDR1 reads GTSNPN; CDR2 reads SVGIG (reference sequence). This CDR3 contains 14 residues. Trimming pared 0 bases from V and 4 bases from J, leaving 10 bases between. CDR3 in amino acids: CAWSVQPRYNEQFF. The CDR3 coding sequence is TGTGCCTGGAGTGTACAACCCCGATACAATGAGCAGTTCTTC.

J is TRBJ2-3 and V is TRBV9; 13 bases are shared with TRBD2. CDR3 length: 15 amino acids. J lost 5 bases, V lost 5 bases, and 5 bases had no gene match. Germline V gene data show CDR1 as SGDLS and CDR2 as YYNGEE. In DNA, the CDR3 is TGTGCCAGCAGTCAGGGACTAGCGGGGATAGATACGCAGTATTTT. Translated, it gives CASSQGLAGIDTQYF.

The chain carries TRBV7-2 and TRBJ2-5; TRBD2 might be the D (6 bases). V lost 4 bases to trimming and J lost 4 bases, with 19 bases between them. Germline lookup yields CDR1 SGHTA and CDR2 FQGNSA. This CDR3 is 16 amino acids long. CDR3 bases: TGTGCCAGCAGCTCACCCGGGACTCCCTGGGGAGAGACCCAGTACTTC. Translation: CASSSPGTPWGETQYF.

This chain connects TRBV19 to TRBJ1-1; 7 positions agree with TRBD1. Unmatched junction bases numbered 13, after V lost 6 bases and J lost 6 bases. The germline V gene encodes CDR1 LNHDA and CDR2 SQIVND (reference sequence). The CDR3 has 15 residues. The CDR3 sequence: CASSELLGGSAEAFF. CDR3 bases: TGTGCCAGTAGCGAACTACTAGGGGGCTCCGCTGAAGCTTTCTTT.

This sequence joins TRBV6-6 and TRBJ1-3, with D unresolved. This CDR3 is 11 amino acids long. Germline lookup yields CDR1 MNHNY and CDR2 SVGAGI (reference sequence). V dropped 8 bases and J dropped 7 bases, with 9 bases sitting between them. The DNA for the CDR3 is TGTGCCAGCTACTCGGGGAACACCATATATTTT. Translated, it gives CASYSGNTIYF.

The chain uses TRBV15 and TRBJ1-5; the D gene is possibly TRBD1 (5 bases). V lost 1 base to trimming and J lost 0 bases, with 10 bases between them. Per the germline V gene, CDR1 is LNHNV and CDR2 is YYDKDF (reference sequence). This CDR3 is built from 16 residues. CDR3 nucleotide sequence: TGTGCCACCAGCAGAGCCGACAGTTATAGCAATCAGCCCCAGCATTTT. It yields the protein CATSRADSYSNQPQHF.

This chain connects TRBV4-1 to TRBJ1-4, with 10 bases fitting TRBD1. The CDR3 sequence is 18 residues long. The V and J ends lost 1 base and 5 bases, in that order; junction bases with no gene match: 10. Germline V lookup: CDR1 MGHRA, CDR2 YSYEKL. Here the CDR3 reads CASSQGAVRTGGNEKLFF. The CDR3, as DNA: TGCGCCAGCAGCCAAGGGGCTGTAAGGACAGGGGGGAATGAAAAACTGTTTTTT.

This clone has more than one count but fewer than ten. CDR3 sequence reads: CASSSLWGGHQETQYF. The CDR3 bases are TGTGCCAGCAGCTCTTTATGGGGGGGGCACCAAGAGACCCAGTACTTC. The chain is built from TRBV5-4 and TRBJ2-5, with a weak D call TRBD2 (7 bases). This CDR3 contains 16 residues. V dropped 3 bases and J dropped 0 bases, with 15 bases sitting between them. CDR1 SGHNT and CDR2 YYREEE come from the germline V gene (reference sequence).

The genes are TRBV18 and TRBJ1-2, with D tentatively TRBD1 (5 bases). Deletions cut 4 bases from V and 4 bases from J, with 10 bases between. Per the germline V gene, CDR1 is KGHSH and CDR2 is LQKENI. The CDR3 is made up of 13 amino acids. The CDR3 reads CASSRMDTYGYTF. In nucleotides, the CDR3 is TGTGCCAGCTCACGGATGGACACCTATGGCTACACCTTC.

The chain is built from TRBV18 and TRBJ2-1, with 8 bases aligning to TRBD1. Losses at the gene ends were 8 bases for V and 5 bases for J; bases not matched to a gene: 8. This CDR3 contains 14 residues. In germline, CDR1 is KGHSH, CDR2 LQKENI. CDR3 sequence reads: CASRPEDRDNEQFF. As DNA, the CDR3 is TGTGCCAGCCGTCCGGAGGACAGGGACAATGAGCAGTTCTTC.

The gene calls are TRBV5-1 and TRBJ1-3, with 7 positions matching TRBD1. The length of the CDR3 is 16 residues. CDR1 and CDR2 from the germline V gene are SGHRS and YFSETQ. Trimming at V came to 0 bases and at J to 2 bases, leaving 5 bases not matched to a gene. Here the CDR3 DNA reads TGCGCCAGCAGCTTGGGGTCACAGGGGACTGGAAACACCATATATTTT. Protein product: CASSLGSQGTGNTIYF.

V is TRBV6-4 and J is TRBJ2-1; TRBD2 might be the D (5 bases). Germline V lookup: CDR1 MRHNA, CDR2 SNTAGT. CDR3 length: 13 residues. V lost 4 bases to trimming and J lost 12 bases, with 16 bases between them. For the CDR3, the DNA is TGTGCCAGCAGTGCCCAACCAGGAGGTGGGCAGTTCTTC. Translation: CASSAQPGGGQFF.

This clone is a singleton in its sample. This chain links TRBV27 with TRBJ2-3; 7 positions agree with TRBD2. After removal of 5 bases from V and 2 bases from J, the junction contained 7 bases not matched to a gene. Per germline, CDR1 MNHEY and CDR2 SMNVEV (reference sequence). The CDR3 has 15 residues. The CDR3 region is CASSRFLADTDTQYF. Written as DNA, the CDR3 is TGTGCCAGCAGTCGATTTCTAGCGGACACAGATACGCAGTATTTT.

This chain links TRBV7-9 with TRBJ2-1, with TRBD2 identical over 7 bases. The CDR3 consists of 16 residues. The V and J ends lost 1 base and 7 bases, in that order; junction bases with no gene match: 10. The germline CDR1 and CDR2 sequences are SEHNR and FQNEAQ (reference sequence). The CDR3 DNA is TGTGCCAGCAGCTTAGGAAGGCGGGAGTTTAGAAATGAGCAGTTCTTC. It yields the protein CASSLGRREFRNEQFF.

This chain links TRBV7-2 with TRBJ2-1; 8 bases map to TRBD2. From germline, CDR1 is SGHTA and CDR2 FQGNSA. The trim removed 5 bases at V and 2 bases at J, leaving 8 bases unmatched. The length of the CDR3 is 16 residues. The CDR3, as DNA: TGTGCCAGCAGCCCTCAAGCGGGAGCTACCTACAATGAGCAGTTCTTC. This translates into CASSPQAGATYNEQFF. The whole variable domain, filled in from reference TRBV7-2 and TRBJ2-1, reads GAGVSQSPSNKVTEKGKDVELRCDPISGHTALYWYRQSLGQGLEFLIYFQGNSAPDKSGLPSDRFSAERTGGSVSTLTIQRTQQEDSAVYLCASSPQAGATYNEQFFGPGTRLTVL.

The chain carries TRBV7-2 and TRBJ1-5; D might be TRBD1 (6 bases). Germline CDR1 reads SGHTA; CDR2 reads FQGNSA. The CDR3 is 15 residues long. V lost 6 bases and J lost 3, with 15 bases in between. The CDR3 spells CASRLGGGNNQPQHF. The CDR3 DNA reads TGTGCCAGCAGACTAGGGGGGGGGAACAATCAGCCCCAGCATTTT.

CDR3 coding DNA: TGTGCCAGCAGCCCTCGGGGAGGGTTTAACACAGATACGCAGTATTTT. Translating it yields CASSPRGGFNTDTQYF. This chain uses TRBV11-3 with TRBJ2-3, with 7 bases lining up with TRBD2. Germline CDR1 reads SGHNT; CDR2 reads YENEEA. This CDR3 is 16 amino acids long. Unmatched junction bases numbered 10, after V lost 5 bases and J lost 2 bases. The full variable domain, rest sourced from reference TRBV11-3 and TRBJ2-3, is EAGVVQSPRYKIIEKKQPVAFWCNPISGHNTLYWYLQNLGQGPELLIRYENEEAVDDSQLPKDRFSAERLKGVDSTLKIQPAELGDSAVYLCASSPRGGFNTDTQYFGPGTRLTVL.

This clone was seen only once. This sequence joins TRBV5-1 and TRBJ2-5, with D perhaps matching TRBD2 (7 bases). Trimming took off 6 bases at V and 4 bases at J, with 22 bases between the two ends. The germline CDR1 and CDR2 sequences are SGHRS and YFSETQ. The CDR3 covers 16 residues. The chain's CDR3 is CASTPPHRGAGETQYF. DNA of the CDR3: TGCGCCAGCACCCCACCGCACCGGGGGGCCGGAGAGACCCAGTACTTC.

This chain uses TRBV6-2 or TRBV6-3 with TRBJ2-1; 8 nucleotides match TRBD2. Germline-derived CDR1 and CDR2 are MNHEY and SVGEGT. V was clipped by 2 bases and J by 8 bases; unmatched bases: 8. The CDR3 is 15 amino acids. CDR3 sequence reads: CASSYGSGGPHEQFF. The CDR3 DNA reads TGTGCCAGCAGTTACGGTTCGGGGGGGCCCCATGAGCAGTTCTTC.

The genes are TRBV5-1 and TRBJ2-2, with TRBD2 as a possible D gene (6 bases). Germline CDR1 SGHRS, CDR2 YFSETQ. V lost 6 bases, J lost 2 bases, and 17 bases lay in between. The CDR3 has 16 amino acids. CDR3 coding DNA: TGCGCCAGCACATCAGCCGGGAGATCAAACACCGGGGAGCTGTTTTTT. This gives the protein CASTSAGRSNTGELFF.

The V call is TRBV6-5, the J call TRBJ1-3; 10 bases fit TRBD1. V gave up 2 bases and J gave up 8 bases; unmatched junction bases: 9. The germline CDR1 and CDR2 sequences are MNHEY and SVGAGI. CDR3 length: 16 amino acids. The CDR3 spells CASSYSPGTGVDTIYF. The CDR3 nucleotides are TGTGCCAGCAGTTACAGTCCAGGGACAGGGGTTGACACCATATATTTT.

This rearrangement joins TRBV18 to TRBJ2-5; tentative D call: TRBD1 (5 bases). This CDR3 has 12 residues. Trimming took 6 bases from V and 5 from J, leaving 10 bases between them. Germline loops: CDR1 KGHSH, CDR2 LQKENI. Written as DNA, the CDR3 is TGTGCCAGCTCCTCACCAGGGGAGACCCAGTACTTC. Translated, it gives CASSSPGETQYF.

In its sample, this clone was seen a few times. The rearrangement links TRBV5-1 to TRBJ1-4; no definite D call. The CDR3 contains 15 residues. V lost 0 bases to trimming and J lost 6 bases, with 12 bases between them. Looked up from germline, CDR1 is SGHRS and CDR2 is YFSETQ. The CDR3, as DNA: TGCGCCAGCAGCTTGGCCTTAGAGCCCCATGAAAAACTGTTTTTT. This translates into CASSLALEPHEKLFF.

This clone was detected a few times. The CDR3: CASSRPDRAGGYTF. CDR3 in DNA: TGTGCCAGTAGTAGACCCGACAGGGCGGGTGGCTACACCTTC. V usage is TRBV19 and J usage is TRBJ1-2; 7 bases are a match to TRBD1. CDR1 LNHDA and CDR2 SQIVND come from the germline V gene (reference sequence). The CDR3 runs to 14 residues. The V gene end was trimmed by 4 bases and the J gene end by 7 bases; junction bases not matched to a gene: 9. Full variable domain (outside the CDR3, taken from reference TRBV19 and TRBJ1-2): DGGITQSPKYLFRKEGQNVTLSCEQNLNHDAMYWYRQDPGQGLRLIYYSQIVNDFQKGDIAEGYSVSREKKESFPLTVTSAQKNPTAFYLCASSRPDRAGGYTFGSGTRLTVV.